This TCR beta chain was profiled in a study of blood T cell repertoires in COVID-19. Study at large: Some COVID-19 samples were acute and others convalescent; all came from the United States, Italy and Spain. The analysed material was cDNA or gDNA that came from T cells, B-cell-depleted T cells, or PBMCs.

Per the original methods: Quantification of nucleated cells was approximated via reference gene primer amplification. Some clones are missing from TCRdb's copy, which holds only in-frame ones; the method was immunoSEQ multiplex PCR. V, J and clone size were drawn from that table, and D and trimming were deduced from the DNA. The sample holds 65,000 to 85,000 clones, 87% seen once. This clone was counted between two and nine times. The germline CDR1 and CDR2 sequences are GTSNPN and SVGIG (reference sequence). The CDR3 extends over 15 amino acids. The V gene lost 1 base and the J gene lost 3 bases, with 13 bases spanning the gap.

The source of this sequence is a woman under 30 with acute or convalescent COVID-19. The sample taken for sequencing was peripheral blood. V is TRBV30 and J is TRBJ1-5; maybe TRBD1 (5 bases). In DNA form, the CDR3 reads TGTGCCTGGAGTGAGGGGCTTAGCCTCAATCAGCCCCAGCATTTT. It translates to CAWSEGLSLNQPQHF.